A single sample gave rise to the 16 T cell receptor beta chains below, sequenced in a study of T cell repertoires in cytomegalovirus infection. A single record per CDR3 protein comes from TCRdb applying MiXCR to the reads. The repertoire holds 200,000 to 300,000 distinct CDR3 sequences, with 9.1% as singletons. The sequenced sample consisted of PBMCs. These receptors were collected from a human donor in good health (CMV status not recorded). Some clones in this sample may be carry-over from other donors' samples.

There are many counts of this clonotype. CDR3 in amino acids: CASSRRQADEQFF. The CDR3 bases are TGTGCCAGCAGCCGCCGACAGGCAGATGAGCAGTTCTTC. The chain combines TRBV7-6 with TRBJ2-1; perhaps TRBD1 as D (6 bases). The CDR3 runs to 13 residues. V lost 5 bases and J 8 bases, leaving 13 bases between the germline ends. Per germline, CDR1 SGHVS and CDR2 FNYEAQ.

This clonotype was seen ten or more times. CDR3 in amino acids: CASRPGRNSGNTIYF. The CDR3 DNA is TGTGCCAGCAGGCCGGGACGGAACTCTGGAAACACCATATATTTT. The rearrangement uses TRBV12-3 or TRBV12-4 and TRBJ1-3; D perhaps matches TRBD1 (5 bases). The CDR3 runs to 15 residues. V lost 6 bases and J lost 0, with 12 bases in between.

At least ten counts were recorded for this clonotype. The chain couples TRBV7-2 to TRBJ2-7, with D uncertain. Deletions cut 5 bases from V and 4 bases from J, with 12 bases between. Germline V gene sequence: CDR1 SGHTA, CDR2 FQGNSA. CDR3 length equals 13 residues. DNA for the CDR3: TGTGCCAGCAGCGTGGACGGCCGATACGAGCAGTACTTC. Protein: CASSVDGRYEQYF.

Ten or more counts support this clonotype. V gene TRBV7-2 combines with J gene TRBJ2-7; tentatively, D is TRBD1 (5 bases). The CDR3 sequence is 14 residues long. Germline CDR1 and CDR2: SGHTA and FQGNSA. V lost 5 bases, J lost 2 bases, and 13 bases lay in between. The CDR3 here is CASSPGLTAYEQYF. CDR3 sequence (DNA): TGTGCCAGCAGCCCAGGGCTCACGGCCTACGAGCAGTACTTC. Full variable domain (rest looked up from reference TRBV7-2 and TRBJ2-7): GAGVSQSPSNKVTEKGKDVELRCDPISGHTALYWYRQSLGQGLEFLIYFQGNSAPDKSGLPSDRFSAERTGGSVSTLTIQRTQQEDSAVYLCASSPGLTAYEQYFGPGTRLTVT.

A few counts support this clonotype. The CDR3 spells CASSLLAGDATQYF. Here the CDR3 DNA reads TGTGCCAGCAGTCTCCTAGCGGGAGATGCTACGCAGTATTTT. The gene calls are TRBV27 and TRBJ2-3, with 10 bases identical to TRBD2. The CDR3 extends over 14 amino acids. V shed 5 bases, J shed 8 bases, and the junction held 7 bases outside the gene matches. Per germline, CDR1 MNHEY and CDR2 SMNVEV (reference sequence).

This clonotype was counted at least ten times. The chain carries TRBV7-2 and TRBJ2-3, with D possibly TRBD1 on 6 matching bases. The V gene lost 5 bases and the J gene lost 7 bases, with 10 bases spanning the gap. This CDR3 region has 12 residues. Germline CDR1 is SGHTA and CDR2 is FQGNSA. CDR3 coding DNA: TGTGCCAGCAGCGTGGACAGATATACGCAGTATTTT. Protein: CASSVDRYTQYF.

This clonotype was seen many times. The chain combines TRBV28 with TRBJ2-3; 10 bases map to TRBD1. Germline CDR1 and CDR2: MDHEN and SYDVKM. This CDR3 is 14 amino acids long. Trimming took 6 bases from V and 5 from J; bases not matched to a gene: 5. The CDR3 nucleotides are TGTGCCAGCAGGGGGACAGGGGAACGAGATACGCAGTATTTT. Residues: CASRGTGERDTQYF.

The CDR3: CASTPGQFLRGQYF. CDR3 nucleotides: TGTGCCAGCACCCCGGGACAGTTCCTACGAGGGCAGTACTTC. The rearrangement joins TRBV12-3 or TRBV12-4 to TRBJ2-7; 7 bases map to TRBD1. V lost 7 bases to trimming and J lost 9 bases; unmatched junction nucleotides: 15. This CDR3 is built from 14 residues.

This clonotype was seen at least ten times. The rearrangement links TRBV7-2 to TRBJ1-5; D is unclear. The V end was cut by 1 base, the J end by 6 bases, with 10 bases between. The CDR3 runs 14 residues. Germline CDR1 and CDR2: SGHTA and FQGNSA. The CDR3 nucleotides are TGTGCCAGCAGCTTAGGCAGGCTTTTTCAGCCCCAGCATTTT. Its translation is CASSLGRLFQPQHF.

This clonotype appeared many times. V gene TRBV12-3 or TRBV12-4 combines with J gene TRBJ2-3; 9 nucleotides match TRBD2. V shed 3 bases, J shed 9 bases, and the junction held 10 bases outside the gene matches. The CDR3 is 15 residues long. The CDR3 reads CASSFRPGLAPTQYF. DNA of the CDR3: TGTGCCAGCAGTTTTCGGCCGGGACTAGCCCCCACGCAGTATTTT.

This clonotype occurred a few times. This chain uses TRBV20-1 with TRBJ2-5; D not resolved. Trimming removed 1 base from V and 5 bases from J, with 8 bases in between. The CDR3 covers 12 residues. Germline V CDR1 and CDR2: DFQATT, SNEGSKA (reference sequence). The CDR3 loop reads CSARAPGETQYF. In DNA form, the CDR3 reads TGCAGTGCTAGAGCCCCTGGGGAGACCCAGTACTTC.

The sample holds many counts of this clonotype. The chain recombines TRBV28 with TRBJ2-3; D is uncertain. Germline V gene lookup returns CDR1 MDHEN and CDR2 SYDVKM. V lost 2 bases and J lost 0, with 12 bases in between. This CDR3 spans 16 amino acids. Here the CDR3 reads CASSLGTVTSTDTQYF. The CDR3 nucleotides are TGTGCCAGCAGTTTAGGAACAGTCACTAGCACAGATACGCAGTATTTT.

The V call is TRBV20-1, the J call TRBJ2-1; no firm D call. Germline values: CDR1 DFQATT, CDR2 SNEGSKA (reference sequence). There are 12 residues in the CDR3. V was cut by 0 bases and J by 9 bases, with 9 bases left in between. The CDR3 loop reads CSARDRSSEQFF. The CDR3 nucleotides are TGCAGTGCTAGAGATCGAAGCAGTGAGCAGTTCTTC.

This clonotype was recorded at least ten times. This chain joins TRBV7-2 and TRBJ1-5; no clear D. The V gene's germline CDR1 is SGHTA and CDR2 FQGNSA. The ends were cut back, 4 bases at V and 2 bases at J, with 9 bases in the middle. The CDR3 runs to 14 residues. DNA of the CDR3: TGTGCCAGCAGCTCCTCAAACGGCAATCAGCCCCAGCATTTT. The encoded protein is CASSSSNGNQPQHF.

The gene calls are TRBV20-1 and TRBJ1-2, with a tentative D call TRBD1 (5 bases). CDR3 length: 14 amino acids. CDR1 and CDR2 from the germline V gene are DFQATT and SNEGSKA (reference sequence). Trimming cost V 6 bases and J 0 bases, with 14 bases left between them. The CDR3: CSAWDDSANYGYTF. The CDR3 nucleotides are TGCAGTGCATGGGACGACAGTGCTAACTATGGCTACACCTTC.

As concerns this clonotype: Given a much more abundant clone one base away, this may be a read error. This rearrangement joins TRBV6-2 or TRBV6-3 to TRBJ2-7; TRBD1 aligns across 7 bases. The CDR3 is made up of 13 amino acids. Germline loops: CDR1 MNHEY, CDR2 SVGEGT. J gave up 7 bases and V 8 bases, and 11 bases lay outside the gene matches. The CDR3 sequence is CASDLDPGGEQYF. The CDR3 DNA is TGTGCCAGCGACCTGGACCCAGGGGGTGAGCAGTACTTC.